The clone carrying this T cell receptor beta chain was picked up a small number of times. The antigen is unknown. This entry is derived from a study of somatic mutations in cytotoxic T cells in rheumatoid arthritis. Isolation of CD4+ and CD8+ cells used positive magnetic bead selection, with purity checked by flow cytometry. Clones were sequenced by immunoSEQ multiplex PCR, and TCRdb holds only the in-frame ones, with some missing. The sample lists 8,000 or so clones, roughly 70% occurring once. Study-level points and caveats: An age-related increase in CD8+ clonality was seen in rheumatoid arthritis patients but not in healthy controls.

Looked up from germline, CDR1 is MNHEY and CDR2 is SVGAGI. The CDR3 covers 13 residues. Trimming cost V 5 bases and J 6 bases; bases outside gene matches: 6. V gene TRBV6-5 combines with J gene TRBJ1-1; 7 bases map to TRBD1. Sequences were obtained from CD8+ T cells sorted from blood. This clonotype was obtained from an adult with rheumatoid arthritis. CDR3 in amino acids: CASSTDRDAEAFF. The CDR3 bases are TGTGCCAGCAGTACCGACAGGGATGCTGAAGCTTTCTTT.